The 22 T cell receptor beta chains given below trace back to one sample, sequenced in a study of blood T cell repertoires in COVID-19. This table comes from immunoSEQ multiplex PCR, and its TCRdb copy is limited to in-frame clones, with some not included. The sample yields about 200,000 clones, roughly nine tenths seen once. Sequencing input: peripheral blood. The receptors originated from a woman in her sixties or seventies with acute or convalescent COVID-19.

V gene TRBV24-1 combines with J gene TRBJ2-4, with a possible D match to TRBD2 (5 bases). The germline CDR1 and CDR2 sequences are KGHDR and SFDVKD. CDR3 length equals 13 residues. Trimming took 4 bases from V and 5 from J, leaving 8 bases between them. Written as DNA, the CDR3 is TGTGCCACCAGTGAACCCGGGGAAAACATTCAGTACTTC. It translates to CATSEPGENIQYF.

V usage is TRBV2 and J usage is TRBJ1-2; D possibly corresponds to TRBD1 (5 bases). Looked up from germline, CDR1 is SNHLY and CDR2 is FYNNEI. Trimming removed 6 bases at V and 7 bases at J, with 12 bases between. The length of the CDR3 is 12 residues. DNA of the CDR3: TGTGCCAGCAGACTTACAGGAAGTGGCTACACCTTC. This translates into CASRLTGSGYTF.

The V and J genes are TRBV6-5 and TRBJ1-2; no definite D call. With 4 bases removed from V and 0 bases from J, the gap between germline ends came to 9 bases. CDR1 is MNHEY and CDR2 is SVGAGI in the germline V gene. The CDR3 runs 14 residues. As DNA, the CDR3 is TGTGCCAGCAGTTCCGGGTCAGCTAACTATGGCTACACCTTC. This sequence encodes CASSSGSANYGYTF.

This chain joins TRBV27 and TRBJ2-1; 8 bases map to TRBD2. Unmatched junction bases numbered 11, after V lost 8 bases and J lost 8 bases. Germline V gene data show CDR1 as MNHEY and CDR2 as SMNVEV (reference sequence). CDR3 length: 14 amino acids. The CDR3 region has the DNA TGTGCCAGCTCCCCGCGAGCGGGAGAGGATGAGCAGTTCTTC. The encoded protein is CASSPRAGEDEQFF.

This chain uses TRBV11-3 with TRBJ2-7, with TRBD1 matching over 9 bases. CDR1 and CDR2 from the germline V gene are SGHNT and YENEEA. This CDR3 spans 13 amino acids. V lost 5 bases, J lost 4 bases, and 3 bases stayed unmatched. The CDR3 protein is CASSKDRGYEQYF. DNA of the CDR3: TGTGCCAGCAGCAAAGACAGGGGGTACGAGCAGTACTTC.

This sequence joins TRBV6-5 and TRBJ1-1; TRBD1 aligns across 7 bases. The CDR3 spans 15 residues. The V segment lost 6 bases and the J segment 0 bases; nucleotides outside the gene matches: 7. Germline CDR1 and CDR2: MNHEY and SVGAGI. The CDR3 spells CASSRIQGMNTEAFF. CDR3 coding DNA: TGTGCCAGCAGCCGTATACAGGGGATGAACACTGAAGCTTTCTTT.

The chain has TRBV18 and TRBJ1-1, with D possibly matching TRBD1 (6 bases). CDR1 KGHSH and CDR2 LQKENI come from the germline V gene. This CDR3 region has 15 residues. The V gene lost 3 bases and the J gene lost 5 bases, with 16 bases spanning the gap. Written as DNA, the CDR3 is TGTGCCAGCTCACCGACAACTGGCAGGGGAACTGAAGCTTTCTTT. It yields the protein CASSPTTGRGTEAFF.

The genes are TRBV2 and TRBJ2-5; D perhaps matches TRBD2 (5 bases). The CDR3 length is 15 residues. Germline V lookup: CDR1 SNHLY, CDR2 FYNNEI. V was trimmed by 6 bases and J by 5 bases, leaving 19 bases between them. CDR3 DNA: TGTGCCAGCAGCCAGGAGCGGATCGGCGGGGAGACCCAGTACTTC. Amino acids: CASSQERIGGETQYF.

This chain uses TRBV9 with TRBJ1-6; tentative D call: TRBD1 (5 bases). The CDR3 covers 16 residues. With 4 bases removed from V and 9 bases from J, the gap between germline ends came to 20 bases. The germline V gene encodes CDR1 SGDLS and CDR2 YYNGEE. CDR3 region: CASSPNARGRSSPLHF. The CDR3 coding sequence is TGTGCCAGCAGCCCCAATGCGCGGGGACGAAGTTCACCCCTCCACTTT.

The chain employs TRBV20-1 and TRBJ2-1; perhaps TRBD2 as D (6 bases). The CDR3 covers 16 residues. The germline V gene encodes CDR1 DFQATT and CDR2 SNEGSKA (reference sequence). Trimming removed 3 bases from V and 0 bases from J, with 15 bases in between. The chain's CDR3 is CSASPLGGSSYNEQFF. CDR3 sequence (DNA): TGCAGTGCTAGTCCCTTGGGGGGATCCTCCTACAATGAGCAGTTCTTC.

This chain links TRBV5-4 with TRBJ2-7, with 10 bases matching TRBD2. V shed 0 bases, J shed 6 bases, and the junction held 3 bases outside the gene matches. Germline-derived CDR1 and CDR2 are SGHNT and YYREEE (reference sequence). CDR3 length equals 14 residues. The CDR3 nucleotides are TGTGCCAGCAGCTTGGAGCGGGAGGGCGTCGAGCAGTACTTC. This translates into CASSLEREGVEQYF.

The chain combines TRBV28 with TRBJ2-1; the match to TRBD2 covers 10 bases. Germline V CDR1 and CDR2: MDHEN, SYDVKM. V trimming: 3 bases; J trimming: 5 bases; junction bases outside the gene matches: 1. This CDR3 spans 14 amino acids. This CDR3 is CASSFGLADNEQFF. CDR3 DNA sequence: TGTGCCAGCAGTTTCGGACTAGCGGACAATGAGCAGTTCTTC.

The chain is built from TRBV5-1 and TRBJ2-3; D is possibly TRBD2 (5 bases). V was pared by 4 bases and J by 2 bases, with 14 bases between. The CDR3 contains 15 residues. Germline CDR1 and CDR2: SGHRS and YFSETQ. The CDR3 DNA sequence: TGCGCCAGCAGCCTCGAGGGATTCCCCACAGATACGCAGTATTTT. Its translation: CASSLEGFPTDTQYF.

This sequence joins TRBV28 and TRBJ1-3; 7 bases match TRBD1. Germline loops: CDR1 MDHEN, CDR2 SYDVKM. The J segment lost 0 bases and the V segment lost 6 bases, leaving 20 bases of the junction unmatched. CDR3 length: 20 residues. In DNA form, the CDR3 reads TGTGCCAGCAGCCTTCGAGGGGGCAAACCCTTCATGAGCTCTGGAAACACCATATATTTT. It yields the protein CASSLRGGKPFMSSGNTIYF.

The genes are TRBV28 and TRBJ2-7; 8 bases match TRBD1. This CDR3 comprises 14 residues. V trimming: 3 bases; J trimming: 6 bases; junction bases outside the gene matches: 7. CDR1 and CDR2 from the germline V gene are MDHEN and SYDVKM. CDR3 residues: CASSLTPGGREQYF. The CDR3, as DNA: TGTGCCAGCAGTTTGACCCCAGGGGGCCGCGAGCAGTACTTC.

The chain recombines TRBV2 with TRBJ2-7, with 9 bases identical to TRBD1. In germline, CDR1 is SNHLY, CDR2 FYNNEI. CDR3 size: 14 residues. V dropped 10 bases and J dropped 3; count of bases not matched to a gene: 10. The CDR3 DNA reads as TGTGCCACCTCTCCGGGACAGGGAGGCTACGAGCAGTACTTC. It specifies CATSPGQGGYEQYF.

This clone appeared a single time. The chain couples TRBV4-3 to TRBJ2-1; a possible D gene is TRBD2 (6 bases). V lost 0 bases, J lost 7 bases, and 10 bases lay in between. Germline CDR1 and CDR2: LGHNA and YSLEER. The CDR3 covers 14 residues. CDR3 loop: CASSQDRGTNEQFF. The CDR3 bases are TGCGCCAGCAGCCAAGATCGGGGGACGAATGAGCAGTTCTTC.

This clone was counted once. This sequence joins TRBV19 and TRBJ1-2; perhaps TRBD1 as D (5 bases). This CDR3 region has 15 residues. Germline loops: CDR1 LNHDA, CDR2 SQIVND (reference sequence). The germline V and J ends were trimmed by 5 bases and 5 bases, with 18 bases remaining between them. CDR3 residues: CASSPSLGELYGYTF. The CDR3 DNA is TGTGCCAGTAGTCCCTCGTTAGGGGAACTTTATGGCTACACCTTC.

This clone was seen just once. The genes are TRBV2 and TRBJ2-7, with a weak D call TRBD1 (6 bases). This CDR3 has 12 amino acids. In germline, CDR1 is SNHLY, CDR2 FYNNEI. Trimming cost V 6 bases and J 3 bases, with 9 bases left between them. The CDR3 protein is CASREDSYEQYF. For the CDR3, the DNA is TGTGCCAGCAGGGAGGACAGCTACGAGCAGTACTTC.

This clone came up a few times. The chain is built from TRBV28 and TRBJ1-2, with 7 bases that match TRBD1. The CDR3 is made up of 14 amino acids. The germline V gene has CDR1 MDHEN and CDR2 SYDVKM. After removal of 5 bases from V and 4 bases from J, the junction contained 7 bases not matched to a gene. The CDR3 loop reads CASSESDRVYGYTF. The CDR3 DNA reads as TGTGCCAGCAGTGAGAGCGACAGGGTCTATGGCTACACCTTC.

This clone has only a few counts. The genes are TRBV12-3 or TRBV12-4 and TRBJ1-1; D not resolved. V lost 7 bases, J lost 1 base, and 10 bases lay in between. This CDR3 has 13 amino acids. CDR3 loop: CASTTLRNTEAFF. DNA for the CDR3: TGTGCCAGCACCACCCTGAGGAACACTGAAGCTTTCTTT.

The J gene is TRBJ2-1, the V gene TRBV6-1, with 7 nucleotides matching TRBD2. Germline assignment: CDR1 MNHNS and CDR2 SASEGT. This CDR3 region has 15 residues. Trimming at V came to 1 base and at J to 4 bases, leaving 4 bases not matched to a gene. The CDR3 here is CASSEGASGYNEQFF. CDR3 DNA sequence: TGTGCCAGCAGTGAAGGGGCTAGCGGATACAATGAGCAGTTCTTC.